This T cell receptor (beta chain) was captured in a study of T cells after yellow fever vaccination. This clonotype was detected a few times. This CDR3 has 14 amino acids. CDR1 is MNHNS and CDR2 is SASEGT in the germline V gene. V lost 5 bases and J 5 bases, leaving 15 bases between the germline ends. TCRdb re-analysed the 5' RACE reads in MiXCR, keeping a single row per CDR3 protein. The table includes 300,000 to 400,000 distinct CDR3 sequences, 8.7% detected once. The receptor was derived from a man aged 18 to 30 who received the YFV17D yellow fever vaccine. This sequence joins TRBV6-1 and TRBJ1-1, with D perhaps matching TRBD1 (5 bases). Sequenced here: PBMCs, sampled on the day of the first yellow fever vaccination. CDR3 DNA sequence: TGTGCCAGCAGTAGGGGATCCCCGGGGACTGAAGCTTTCTTT. As protein: CASSRGSPGTEAFF.